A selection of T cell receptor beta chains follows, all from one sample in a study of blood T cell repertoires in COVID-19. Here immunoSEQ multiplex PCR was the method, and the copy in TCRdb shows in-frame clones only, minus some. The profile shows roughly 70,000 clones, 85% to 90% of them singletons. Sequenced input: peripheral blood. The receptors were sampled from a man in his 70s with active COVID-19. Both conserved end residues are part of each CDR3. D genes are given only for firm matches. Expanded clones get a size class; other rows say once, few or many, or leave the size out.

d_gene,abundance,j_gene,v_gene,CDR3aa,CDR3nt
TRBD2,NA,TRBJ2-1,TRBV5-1,CASSITSGNYNEQFF,TGCGCCAGCAGCATAACTAGCGGGAACTACAATGAGCAGTTCTTC
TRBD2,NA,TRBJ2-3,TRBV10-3,CAISESISSGIPDTQYF,TGTGCCATCAGTGAGTCGATTTCTAGCGGGATCCCAGATACGCAGTATTTT
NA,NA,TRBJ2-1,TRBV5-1,CASSLGQGRYNEQFF,TGCGCCAGCAGCTTGGGCCAGGGGAGATACAATGAGCAGTTCTTC
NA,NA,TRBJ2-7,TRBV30,CAWSPGGTIWQYF,TGTGCCTGGAGTCCCGGGGGTACGATTTGGCAGTACTTC
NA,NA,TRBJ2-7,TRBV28,CASGGGGYEQYF,TGTGCCAGCGGAGGGGGGGGCTACGAGCAGTACTTC
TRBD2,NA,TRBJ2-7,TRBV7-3,CASAPEREAGEQYF,TGTGCCAGCGCCCCCGAGCGGGAGGCGGGTGAGCAGTACTTC
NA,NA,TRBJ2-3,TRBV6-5,CASSYSPGDTQYF,TGTGCCAGCAGTTACTCGCCCGGGGATACGCAGTATTTT
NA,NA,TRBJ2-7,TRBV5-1,CASSPRPGEQYF,TGCGCCAGCAGCCCGAGGCCAGGGGAGCAGTACTTC
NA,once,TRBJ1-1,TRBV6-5,CASTYPDGPGAEAFF,TGTGCCAGCACCTACCCGGACGGACCGGGGGCTGAAGCTTTCTTT
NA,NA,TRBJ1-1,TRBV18,CASSREAGVPEAFF,TGTGCCAGCTCACGGGAGGCGGGGGTCCCTGAAGCTTTCTTT
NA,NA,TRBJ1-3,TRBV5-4,CASSLGGISGNTIYF,TGTGCCAGCAGCCTTGGCGGGATTTCTGGAAACACCATATATTTT
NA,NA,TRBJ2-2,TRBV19,CASIRSDTGELFF,TGTGCCAGTATCAGGTCAGACACCGGGGAGCTGTTTTTT
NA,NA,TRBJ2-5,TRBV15,CATSRDSATYQETQYF,TGTGCCACCAGCAGAGATAGTGCCACGTACCAAGAGACCCAGTACTTC
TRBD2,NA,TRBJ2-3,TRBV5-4,CASSSRLAGTDTQYF,TGTGCCAGCAGCTCCAGACTAGCGGGCACAGATACGCAGTATTTT
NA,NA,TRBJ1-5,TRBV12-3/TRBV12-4,CASAGPGHQPQHF,TGTGCCAGCGCGGGCCCCGGGCATCAGCCCCAGCATTTT
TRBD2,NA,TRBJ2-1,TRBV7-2,CASSLLGLAGGPDNEQFF,TGTGCCAGCAGCTTATTGGGGCTAGCGGGAGGGCCGGACAATGAGCAGTTCTTC
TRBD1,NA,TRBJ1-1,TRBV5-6,CASSFNSRGLGEAFF,TGTGCCAGCAGCTTTAATAGTAGGGGGCTGGGTGAAGCTTTCTTT
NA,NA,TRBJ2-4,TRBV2,CASTPRAKNIQYF,TGTGCCAGCACCCCGCGGGCCAAAAACATTCAGTACTTC
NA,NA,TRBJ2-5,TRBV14,CASSQDLGRETQYF,TGTGCCAGCAGCCAAGATCTGGGGCGAGAGACCCAGTACTTC
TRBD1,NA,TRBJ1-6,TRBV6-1,CASSEGGQAAIPLHF,TGTGCCAGCAGTGAAGGGGGACAGGCCGCCATTCCCCTCCACTTT
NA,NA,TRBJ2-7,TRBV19,CASRAGAMFSYEQYF,TGTGCCAGTAGGGCGGGGGCCATGTTCTCCTACGAGCAGTACTTC
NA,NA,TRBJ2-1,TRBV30,CAWSKLRTPDNEQFF,TGTGCCTGGAGTAAATTAAGGACACCAGACAATGAGCAGTTCTTC
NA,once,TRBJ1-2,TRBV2,CASSEAGWAPYGYTF,TGTGCCAGCAGTGAAGCTGGTTGGGCCCCCTATGGCTACACCTTC
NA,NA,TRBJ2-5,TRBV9,CASSVGQDSVTQYF,TGTGCCAGCAGCGTAGGCCAGGACAGTGTGACCCAGTACTTC
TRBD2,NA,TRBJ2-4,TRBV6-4,CASSDSSSTSGVQRGAKNIQYF,TGTGCCAGCAGTGACTCCTCGTCCACCTCAGGGGTCCAGCGGGGGGCCAAAAACATTCAGTACTTC
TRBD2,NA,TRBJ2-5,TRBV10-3,CATKTSSETQYF,TGTGCCACCAAGACTAGCTCTGAGACCCAGTACTTC
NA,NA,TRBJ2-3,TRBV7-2,CASSLGTVFTDTQYF,TGTGCCAGCAGCTTAGGGACAGTGTTTACAGATACGCAGTATTTT
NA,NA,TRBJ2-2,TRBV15,CATSRGGANTGELFF,TGTGCCACCAGCAGAGGGGGCGCCAACACCGGGGAGCTGTTTTTT
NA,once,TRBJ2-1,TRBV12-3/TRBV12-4,CASTLGGGHQFF,TGTGCCAGCACCCTGGGGGGGGGACACCAGTTCTTC
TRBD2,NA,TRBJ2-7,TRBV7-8,CASSLAAPGGAGSYEQYF,TGTGCCAGCAGCTTAGCGGCACCGGGGGGAGCGGGGTCCTACGAGCAGTACTTC
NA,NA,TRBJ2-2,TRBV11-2,CASSLMAGSGELFF,TGTGCCAGCAGCTTGATGGCGGGTTCCGGGGAGCTGTTTTTT
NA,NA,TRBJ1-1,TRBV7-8,CASSLGGRGRTTEAFF,TGTGCCAGCAGCTTAGGAGGGCGGGGGCGGACCACTGAAGCTTTCTTT
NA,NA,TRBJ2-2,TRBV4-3,CASSPIGGYTGELFF,TGCGCCAGCAGCCCGATTGGGGGGTACACCGGGGAGCTGTTTTTT
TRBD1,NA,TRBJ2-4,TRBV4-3,CASSQSPRGTGGFGKNIQYF,TGCGCCAGCAGCCAAAGCCCGCGGGGGACAGGGGGCTTTGGCAAAAACATTCAGTACTTC
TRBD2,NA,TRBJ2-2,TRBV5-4,CASSSRAGGGGELFF,TGTGCCAGCAGCTCCCGAGCGGGAGGGGGCGGGGAGCTGTTTTTT
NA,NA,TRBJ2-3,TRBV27,CASSLSSRGDTQYF,TGTGCCAGCAGTTTATCCTCTAGGGGAGATACGCAGTATTTT
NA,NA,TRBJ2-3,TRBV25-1,CASSVWGLGGTDTQYF,TGTGCCAGCAGTGTTTGGGGCCTCGGGGGAACCGATACGCAGTATTTT
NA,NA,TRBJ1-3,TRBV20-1,CSAPLGNTIYF,TGCAGTGCCCCCCTTGGAAACACCATATATTTT
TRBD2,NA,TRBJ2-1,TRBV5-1,CASSSLRGVGGNEQFF,TGCGCCAGCAGCTCCCTCCGGGGGGTGGGAGGCAATGAGCAGTTCTTC
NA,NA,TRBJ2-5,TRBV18,CASSPAVVALQETQYF,TGTGCCAGCTCACCAGCGGTGGTAGCACTCCAAGAGACCCAGTACTTC
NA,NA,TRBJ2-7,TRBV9,CASSVDRVSYEQYF,TGTGCCAGCAGCGTAGACAGGGTCTCCTACGAGCAGTACTTC
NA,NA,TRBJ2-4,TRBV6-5,CASTTRTLAKNIQYF,TGTGCCAGCACTACAAGGACACTAGCCAAAAACATTCAGTACTTC
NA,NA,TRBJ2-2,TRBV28,CASSGGTHTGELFF,TGTGCCAGCAGTGGAGGGACCCACACCGGGGAGCTGTTTTTT
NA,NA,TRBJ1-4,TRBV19,CASSMSQMSEKLFF,TGTGCCAGTAGTATGTCACAGATGAGTGAAAAACTGTTTTTT
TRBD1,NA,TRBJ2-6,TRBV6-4,CASSPGGSGANVLTF,TGTGCCAGCAGCCCAGGGGGCTCTGGGGCCAACGTCCTGACTTTC
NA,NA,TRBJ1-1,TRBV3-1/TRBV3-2,CASSQAAPTSEATEAFF,TGTGCCAGCAGCCAAGCTGCCCCGACTTCGGAGGCCACTGAAGCTTTCTTT
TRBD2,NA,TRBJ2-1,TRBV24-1,CATSDLGLSGGAGPYNEQFF,TGTGCCACCAGTGACCTCGGCCTTAGCGGGGGAGCGGGCCCCTACAATGAGCAGTTCTTC
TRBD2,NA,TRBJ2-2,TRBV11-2,CASSSQAGVTGELFF,TGTGCCAGCAGCTCCCAAGCGGGAGTGACCGGGGAGCTGTTTTTT